These 28 T cell receptor beta chains were sequenced from one sample in a study of cytomegalovirus exposure and HLA in healthy donors. The PCR used 60 Vbeta and 13 Jbeta primers. Assay used: immunoSEQ multiplex PCR; TCRdb lists only in-frame clones, some missing. The data hold tens of thousands of clones, with about four fifths observed a single time. The sample was PBMCs. Receptor source: a man over 45 in good health and CMV-seronegative.

CDR3 DNA sequence: TGCGCCAGCAGCCAAGAGACTAGCGGGAGGACCTACAATGAGCAGTTCTTC. This gives the protein CASSQETSGRTYNEQFF. This chain uses TRBV4-3 with TRBJ2-1; 13 nucleotides align to TRBD2. Per the germline V gene, CDR1 is LGHNA and CDR2 is YSLEER. This CDR3 spans 17 amino acids. V trimming: 0 bases; J trimming: 2 bases; junction bases outside the gene matches: 1.

The V call is TRBV5-5, the J call TRBJ1-5, with 11 positions matching TRBD1. CDR3 length: 17 amino acids. After removal of 3 bases from V and 11 bases from J, the junction contained 16 bases not matched to a gene. From germline, CDR1 is SGHKS and CDR2 YYEKEE (reference sequence). The CDR3 sequence: CASSSGTGTGGRVAQHF. For the CDR3, the DNA is TGTGCCAGCAGCTCTGGAACCGGGACAGGGGGTAGAGTGGCCCAGCATTTT.

The gene calls are TRBV10-3 and TRBJ2-1; 14 bases line up with TRBD2. The CDR3 runs to 16 residues. Looked up from germline, CDR1 is ENHRY and CDR2 is SYGVKD. J was trimmed by 5 bases and V by 4 bases; bases with no gene match: 4. The CDR3 DNA reads as TGTGCCATCAGTGGACTAGCGGGAGGGGAGGACAATGAGCAGTTCTTC. Protein sequence: CAISGLAGGEDNEQFF.

Only a few counts were recorded for this clone. The V and J genes are TRBV27 and TRBJ1-4, with TRBD1 identical over 9 bases. The germline gives CDR1 MNHEY, CDR2 SMNVEV (reference sequence). The CDR3 has 18 amino acids. V lost 3 bases to trimming and J lost 7 bases; unmatched junction nucleotides: 15. The CDR3 coding sequence is TGTGCCAGCAGTTTTAACCAACAGATTACAGGGGGCACTGAAAAACTGTTTTTT. This codes for CASSFNQQITGGTEKLFF.

The chain is built from TRBV27 and TRBJ2-1; TRBD1 matches at 9 bases. The germline V gene encodes CDR1 MNHEY and CDR2 SMNVEV (reference sequence). The ends lost 7 bases at V and 7 bases at J; junction bases unmatched: 11. This CDR3 is 15 amino acids long. CDR3 residues: CASNPGDREVNEQFF. CDR3 DNA sequence: TGTGCCAGCAATCCCGGGGACAGGGAGGTGAATGAGCAGTTCTTC.

The CDR3 sequence is CASSYQNTEAFF. CDR3 coding DNA: TGTGCCAGCAGTTATCAGAACACTGAAGCTTTCTTT. The chain joins TRBV28 to TRBJ1-1; D unresolved. The ends were cut back, 4 bases at V and 1 base at J, with 4 bases in the middle. The germline gives CDR1 MDHEN, CDR2 SYDVKM. This CDR3 has 12 amino acids.

This chain connects TRBV23-1 to TRBJ1-5; D remains unclear. TRBV23-1 carries the ORF label, with uncertain function. Deletions cut 11 bases from V and 7 bases from J, with 15 bases between. The CDR3 is 12 amino acids. CDR3 nucleotide sequence: TGCGCCCTGGGAGGGTCTAGGCAGCCCCAGCATTTT. Its protein is CALGGSRQPQHF.

The chain joins TRBV5-1 to TRBJ2-1, with TRBD2 as a possible D gene (6 bases). CDR3 size: 16 residues. Per germline, CDR1 SGHRS and CDR2 YFSETQ. V was clipped by 0 bases and J by 4 bases, with 14 bases between them. CDR3 loop: CASSLVASGPYNEQFF. The DNA of the CDR3 is TGCGCCAGCAGCTTGGTTGCCAGCGGGCCGTACAATGAGCAGTTCTTC.

The chain employs TRBV2 and TRBJ1-2; weak D call: TRBD1 (6 bases). The V gene's germline CDR1 is SNHLY and CDR2 FYNNEI. The CDR3 has 13 residues. V was clipped by 3 bases and J by 4 bases, with 9 bases between them. Here the CDR3 reads CASSDTGSYGYTF. The CDR3 DNA reads as TGTGCCAGCAGTGATACAGGGTCCTATGGCTACACCTTC. Filled out from reference TRBV2 and TRBJ1-2, the complete variable domain reads EPEVTQTPSHQVTQMGQEVILRCVPISNHLYFYWYRQILGQKVEFLVSFYNNEISEKSEIFDDQFSVERPDGSNFTLKIRSTKLEDSAMYFCASSDTGSYGYTFGSGTRLTVV.

The CDR3 protein is CASSESGRNQPQHF. The CDR3 DNA sequence: TGTGCCAGCAGTGAGTCAGGGAGGAATCAGCCCCAGCATTTT. This sequence joins TRBV6-1 and TRBJ1-5; perhaps TRBD1 as D (5 bases). The CDR3 sequence is 14 residues long. The V end lost 3 bases, the J end lost 4 bases, and 10 bases lay between the germline ends. Germline assignment: CDR1 MNHNS and CDR2 SASEGT.

CDR3 nucleotides: TGTGCCAGCAGGACTAGCGGGAGGGCGGGCGGGGAGCTGTTTTTT. It codes for CASRTSGRAGGELFF. The rearrangement uses TRBV6-1 and TRBJ2-2, with 14 bases matching TRBD2. CDR1 and CDR2 from the germline V gene are MNHNS and SASEGT. There are 15 residues in the CDR3. With 6 bases clipped from V and 7 bases from J, the junction kept 4 bases outside the gene matches.

This chain connects TRBV5-1 to TRBJ2-7, with 15 bases identical to TRBD2. Looked up from germline, CDR1 is SGHRS and CDR2 is YFSETQ. The V and J ends lost 4 bases and 4 bases, in that order; junction bases with no gene match: 6. The length of the CDR3 is 16 residues. The CDR3 reads CASSPGLAGGPYEQYF. In DNA form, the CDR3 reads TGCGCCAGCAGCCCGGGACTAGCGGGAGGTCCATACGAGCAGTACTTC.

The CDR3 spells CASSVSSGSGNEQFF. In DNA form, the CDR3 reads TGTGCCAGCAGCGTATCTAGCGGGAGTGGCAATGAGCAGTTCTTC. The rearrangement uses TRBV9 and TRBJ2-1; 10 nucleotides align to TRBD2. Looked up from germline, CDR1 is SGDLS and CDR2 is YYNGEE. V lost 1 base, J lost 6 bases, and 4 bases stayed unmatched. This CDR3 spans 15 amino acids.

DNA for the CDR3: TGCGCCAGCAGCTCAGGACTAGCGGGAATCACAGATACGCAGTATTTT. Protein product: CASSSGLAGITDTQYF. This sequence joins TRBV5-1 and TRBJ2-3, with TRBD2 identical over 12 bases. The ends lost 3 bases at V and 2 bases at J; junction bases unmatched: 4. Germline CDR1 and CDR2: SGHRS and YFSETQ. The CDR3 length is 16 residues.

The chain has TRBV28 and TRBJ1-5, with 9 bases lining up with TRBD1. Germline loops: CDR1 MDHEN, CDR2 SYDVKM. This CDR3 comprises 15 residues. The trim removed 5 bases at V and 1 base at J, leaving 3 bases unmatched. The CDR3 is CASSLGQGSNQPQHF. For the CDR3, the DNA is TGTGCCAGCAGTCTTGGACAGGGGAGCAATCAGCCCCAGCATTTT.

This chain links TRBV19 with TRBJ2-2; unclear D gene. The CDR3 spans 12 residues. The V end was cut by 6 bases, the J end by 6 bases, with 8 bases between. Germline values: CDR1 LNHDA, CDR2 SQIVND (reference sequence). The CDR3 reads CASRTQSGELFF. CDR3 DNA: TGTGCCAGTAGGACACAATCCGGGGAGCTGTTTTTT. The full variable domain, with the rest looked up from reference TRBV19 and TRBJ2-2, is DGGITQSPKYLFRKEGQNVTLSCEQNLNHDAMYWYRQDPGQGLRLIYYSQIVNDFQKGDIAEGYSVSREKKESFPLTVTSAQKNPTAFYLCASRTQSGELFFGEGSRLTVL.

The chain employs TRBV6-1 and TRBJ2-1; D is possibly TRBD2 (6 bases). Looked up from germline, CDR1 is MNHNS and CDR2 is SASEGT. Trimming stripped 2 bases from V and 5 bases from J, with 10 bases between. The CDR3 sequence is 14 residues long. The DNA of the CDR3 is TGTGCCAGCAGTGAATCGCGGGGAGACAATGAGCAGTTCTTC. Its protein is CASSESRGDNEQFF.

V gene TRBV2 combines with J gene TRBJ2-2, with D possibly matching TRBD2 (6 bases). V was cut by 5 bases and J by 3 bases, with 22 bases left in between. The CDR3 contains 18 residues. Looked up from germline, CDR1 is SNHLY and CDR2 is FYNNEI. In nucleotides, the CDR3 is TGTGCCAGCAGTCAGCCTCTGCTCCTCCGCGGGGACACCGGGGAGCTGTTTTTT. This sequence encodes CASSQPLLLRGDTGELFF.

The chain combines TRBV28 with TRBJ1-1; 8 bases line up with TRBD1. The CDR3 totals 16 residues. V shed 3 bases and J 0 bases; nucleotides not matched to a gene: 6. Germline V gene sequence: CDR1 MDHEN, CDR2 SYDVKM. DNA of the CDR3: TGTGCCAGCAGTTTTTGGACAGGGCGGATGAACACTGAAGCTTTCTTT. This codes for CASSFWTGRMNTEAFF. Together with reference TRBV28 and TRBJ1-1, the CDR3 gives the full variable domain: DVKVTQSSRYLVKRTGEKVFLECVQDMDHENMFWYRQDPGLGLRLIYFSYDVKMKEKGDIPEGYSVSREKKERFSLILESASTNQTSMYLCASSFWTGRMNTEAFFGQGTRLTVV.

The V call is TRBV11-2, the J call TRBJ2-7; 7 nucleotides agree with TRBD2. The CDR3 contains 12 residues. Germline CDR1 reads SGHAT; CDR2 reads FQNNGV. The J segment lost 6 bases and the V segment lost 1 base, leaving 0 bases of the junction unmatched. The CDR3 DNA follows: TGTGCCAGCAGCTTAGCGGGGGGCGAGCAGTACTTC. This sequence encodes CASSLAGGEQYF.

The J gene is TRBJ2-3, the V gene TRBV20-1; TRBD1 aligns across 7 bases. CDR1 DFQATT and CDR2 SNEGSKA come from the germline V gene (reference sequence). The CDR3 extends over 11 amino acids. V gave up 4 bases and J gave up 5 bases; unmatched junction bases: 0. Here the CDR3 reads CSANRGDTQYF. In DNA, the CDR3 is TGCAGTGCTAACAGGGGAGATACGCAGTATTTT.

This chain connects TRBV27 to TRBJ2-2; D is perhaps TRBD1 (6 bases). V was trimmed by 11 bases and J by 8 bases, leaving 21 bases between them. This CDR3 is built from 14 residues. Germline lookup yields CDR1 MNHEY and CDR2 SMNVEV (reference sequence). This chain's CDR3 is CASQTGTYGGELFF. CDR3 nucleotide sequence: TGTGCCTCCCAAACAGGGACCTACGGAGGGGAGCTGTTTTTT.

The chain joins TRBV18 to TRBJ2-7; D perhaps matches TRBD2 (5 bases). V lost 3 bases, J lost 2 bases, and 5 bases lay in between. CDR1 KGHSH and CDR2 LQKENI come from the germline V gene. CDR3 length: 12 residues. This CDR3 is CASSPGAYEQYF. The CDR3 DNA follows: TGTGCCAGCTCACCGGGAGCCTACGAGCAGTACTTC.

The gene calls are TRBV10-1 and TRBJ1-1; D remains unclear. Trimming stripped 6 bases from V and 8 bases from J, with 7 bases between. The CDR3 runs to 10 residues. Germline V CDR1 and CDR2: WNHNN, SYGVQD (reference sequence). CDR3 DNA: TGCGCCAGCAGCCTCAGGGAAGCTTTCTTT. Translated: CASSLREAFF.

The chain carries TRBV14 and TRBJ1-1; D possibly corresponds to TRBD1 (6 bases). V lost 3 bases to trimming and J lost 4 bases, with 15 bases between them. This CDR3 is 15 amino acids long. Germline V CDR1 and CDR2: SGHDN, FVKESK. CDR3 DNA sequence: TGTGCCAGCAGCCACCCCGGGACACGGATCACTGAAGCTTTCTTT. Translated, it gives CASSHPGTRITEAFF.

This chain uses TRBV19 with TRBJ2-7; 7 bases align to TRBD1. This CDR3 has 14 residues. Unmatched junction bases numbered 7, after V lost 4 bases and J lost 4 bases. Germline V lookup: CDR1 LNHDA, CDR2 SQIVND (reference sequence). The CDR3 DNA is TGTGCCAGTAGTAAAGCGACAGGGCTATACGAGCAGTACTTC. This translates into CASSKATGLYEQYF.

The V gene is TRBV28, the J gene TRBJ1-1; 7 bases match TRBD1. Germline V gene lookup returns CDR1 MDHEN and CDR2 SYDVKM. V shed 5 bases and J 10 bases; nucleotides not matched to a gene: 4. This CDR3 region has 11 residues. CDR3 sequence: CASSTGQRAFF. The CDR3 coding sequence is TGTGCCAGCAGTACGGGACAGAGAGCTTTCTTT.

A few counts support this clone. The rearrangement joins TRBV5-1 to TRBJ1-1, with TRBD1 as a possible D gene (6 bases). In germline, CDR1 is SGHRS, CDR2 YFSETQ. V gave up 4 bases and J gave up 11 bases, with 15 bases separating them. This CDR3 region has 12 residues. The CDR3 DNA sequence: TGCGCCAGCAGCCAAGACAGGAGAAGGGCTTTCTTT. Translated, it gives CASSQDRRRAFF.